This TCR beta chain was captured in a study of human T cells and chemical hapten exposure. Study context: Scalp application of diphenylcyclopropenone was performed weekly in patients across the entire approximately 26-week study. Patches with 0.01% DPC went on the upper back, and the tests were read at 6 days. General study results and limits: Among TCRs, those above 1 in 1000 frequency were unaffected by DPC sensitization.

Sample time point: pre-sensitization, week 0. Treatment specified: therapeutic diphenylcyclopropenone sensitization with weekly scalp DPC. This CDR3 has 12 residues. Germline V gene lookup returns CDR1 MDHEN and CDR2 SYDVKM. V was pared by 6 bases and J by 7 bases, with 11 bases between. Of note for this clonotype: Its specificity is not known.

One entry per CDR3 protein, called by TCRdb with MiXCR from the RACE reads. The sample shows 190,000 or so distinct CDR3 sequences, approximately 29% of them seen only once. The sequence derives from a woman aged 30 to 39 with alopecia areata. Some clones in this sample may be carry-over from other donors' samples. The chain is built from TRBV28 and TRBJ2-3; D may be TRBD2 (5 bases). The sequencing here drew on whole blood, taken in connection with sensitization to the hapten diphenylcyclopropenone (DPC). In DNA, the CDR3 is TGTGCCAGCAGCCAGACGGGGTATACGCAGTATTTT. Its protein is CASSQTGYTQYF.